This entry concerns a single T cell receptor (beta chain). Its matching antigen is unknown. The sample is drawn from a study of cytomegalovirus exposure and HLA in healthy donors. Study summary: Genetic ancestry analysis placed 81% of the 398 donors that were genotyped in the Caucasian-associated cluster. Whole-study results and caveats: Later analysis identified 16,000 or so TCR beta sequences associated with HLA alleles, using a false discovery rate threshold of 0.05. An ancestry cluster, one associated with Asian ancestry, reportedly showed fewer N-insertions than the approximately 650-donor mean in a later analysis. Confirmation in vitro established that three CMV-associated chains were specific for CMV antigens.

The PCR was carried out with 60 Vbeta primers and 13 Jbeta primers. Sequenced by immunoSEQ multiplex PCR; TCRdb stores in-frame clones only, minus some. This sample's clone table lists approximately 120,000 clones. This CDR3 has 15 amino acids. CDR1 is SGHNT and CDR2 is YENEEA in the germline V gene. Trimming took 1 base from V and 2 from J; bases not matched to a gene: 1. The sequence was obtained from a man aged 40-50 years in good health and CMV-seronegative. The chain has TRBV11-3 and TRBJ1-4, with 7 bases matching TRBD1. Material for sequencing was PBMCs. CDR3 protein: CASSLGDSTNEKLFF. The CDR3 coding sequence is TGTGCCAGCAGCTTAGGGGACAGTACTAATGAAAAACTGTTTTTT. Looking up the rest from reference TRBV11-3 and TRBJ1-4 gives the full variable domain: EAGVVQSPRYKIIEKKQPVAFWCNPISGHNTLYWYLQNLGQGPELLIRYENEEAVDDSQLPKDRFSAERLKGVDSTLKIQPAELGDSAVYLCASSLGDSTNEKLFFGSGTQLSVL.